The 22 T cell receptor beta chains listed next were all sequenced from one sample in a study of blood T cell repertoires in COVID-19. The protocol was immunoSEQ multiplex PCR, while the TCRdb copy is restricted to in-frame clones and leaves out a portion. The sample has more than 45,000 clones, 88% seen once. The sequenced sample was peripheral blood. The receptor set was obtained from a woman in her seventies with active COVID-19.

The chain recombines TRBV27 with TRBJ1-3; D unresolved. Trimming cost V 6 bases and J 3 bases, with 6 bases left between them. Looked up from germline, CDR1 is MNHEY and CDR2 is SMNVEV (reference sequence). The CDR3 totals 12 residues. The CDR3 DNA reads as TGTGCCAGCAGGGCCCGTGGAAACACCATATATTTT. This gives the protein CASRARGNTIYF.

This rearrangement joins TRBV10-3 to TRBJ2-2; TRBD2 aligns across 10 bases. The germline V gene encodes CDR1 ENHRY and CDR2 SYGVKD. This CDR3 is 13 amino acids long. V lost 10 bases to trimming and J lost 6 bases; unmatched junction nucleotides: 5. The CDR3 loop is CATRTSGPGELFF. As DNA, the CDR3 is TGTGCCACCAGGACTAGCGGACCCGGGGAGCTGTTTTTT.

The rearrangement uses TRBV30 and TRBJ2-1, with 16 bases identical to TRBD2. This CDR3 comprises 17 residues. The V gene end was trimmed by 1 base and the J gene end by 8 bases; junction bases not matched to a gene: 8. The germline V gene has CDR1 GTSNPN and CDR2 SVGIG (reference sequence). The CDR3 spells CAWSALGLAGGQDEQFF. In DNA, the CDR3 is TGTGCCTGGAGTGCGCTGGGACTAGCGGGAGGGCAGGATGAGCAGTTCTTC.

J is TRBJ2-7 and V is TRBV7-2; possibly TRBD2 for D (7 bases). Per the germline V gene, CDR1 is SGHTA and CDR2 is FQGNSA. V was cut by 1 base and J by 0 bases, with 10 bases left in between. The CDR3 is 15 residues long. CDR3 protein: CASSLEGGPSYEQYF. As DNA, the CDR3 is TGTGCCAGCAGCTTAGAGGGGGGGCCCTCCTACGAGCAGTACTTC.

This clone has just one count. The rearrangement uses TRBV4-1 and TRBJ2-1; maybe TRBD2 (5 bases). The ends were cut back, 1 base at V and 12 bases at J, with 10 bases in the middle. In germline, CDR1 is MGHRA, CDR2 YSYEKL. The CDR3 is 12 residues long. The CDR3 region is CASSQVREGQFF. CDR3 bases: TGCGCCAGCAGCCAAGTCCGGGAAGGGCAGTTCTTC.

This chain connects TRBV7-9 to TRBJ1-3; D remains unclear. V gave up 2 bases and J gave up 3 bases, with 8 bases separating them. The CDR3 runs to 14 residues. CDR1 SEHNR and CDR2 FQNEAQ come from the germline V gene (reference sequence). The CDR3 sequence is CASSLSYSGNTIYF. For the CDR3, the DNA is TGTGCCAGCAGCTTATCGTATAGTGGAAACACCATATATTTT.

This chain's CDR3 is CASSLAPGQVYGYTF. DNA for the CDR3: TGCGCCAGCAGCTTGGCCCCAGGGCAGGTCTATGGCTACACCTTC. The J gene is TRBJ1-2, the V gene TRBV5-1; possibly TRBD1 for D (5 bases). Between the trimmed V and J ends, which lost 0 bases and 4 bases, there was a span of 13 bases. The CDR3 spans 15 residues. Germline lookup yields CDR1 SGHRS and CDR2 YFSETQ.

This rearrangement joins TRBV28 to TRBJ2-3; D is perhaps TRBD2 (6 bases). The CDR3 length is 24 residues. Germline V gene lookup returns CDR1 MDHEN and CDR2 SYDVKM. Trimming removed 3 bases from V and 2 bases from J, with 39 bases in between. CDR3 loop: CASSFEGFGWLVQGRGPNTDTQYF. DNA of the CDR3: TGTGCCAGCAGTTTTGAAGGTTTCGGTTGGCTAGTCCAAGGGCGGGGACCAAACACAGATACGCAGTATTTT. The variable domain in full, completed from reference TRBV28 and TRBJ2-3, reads DVKVTQSSRYLVKRTGEKVFLECVQDMDHENMFWYRQDPGLGLRLIYFSYDVKMKEKGDIPEGYSVSREKKERFSLILESASTNQTSMYLCASSFEGFGWLVQGRGPNTDTQYFGPGTRLTVL.

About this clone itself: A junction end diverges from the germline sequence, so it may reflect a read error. In DNA form, the CDR3 reads TGTGCTAGCAGCCCCGTGTTGGAGAAACCTGAAGCTTTCTTT. This codes for CASSPVLEKPEAFF. This chain uses TRBV7-7 with TRBJ1-1; D unclear. The CDR3 totals 14 residues. Looked up from germline, CDR1 is SSHAT and CDR2 is FNYEAQ (reference sequence).

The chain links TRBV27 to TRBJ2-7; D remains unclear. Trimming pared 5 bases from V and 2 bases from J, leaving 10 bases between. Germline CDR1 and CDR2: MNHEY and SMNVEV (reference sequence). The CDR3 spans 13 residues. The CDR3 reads CASSKPPTYEQYF. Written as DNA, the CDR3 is TGTGCCAGCAGTAAACCCCCTACCTACGAGCAGTACTTC.

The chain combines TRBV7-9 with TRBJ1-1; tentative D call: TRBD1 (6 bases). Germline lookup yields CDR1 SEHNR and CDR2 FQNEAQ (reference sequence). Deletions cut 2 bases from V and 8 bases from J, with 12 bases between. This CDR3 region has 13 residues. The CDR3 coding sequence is TGTGCCAGCAGCTTAAGTACAGGGCCAGAAGCTTTCTTT. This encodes CASSLSTGPEAFF.

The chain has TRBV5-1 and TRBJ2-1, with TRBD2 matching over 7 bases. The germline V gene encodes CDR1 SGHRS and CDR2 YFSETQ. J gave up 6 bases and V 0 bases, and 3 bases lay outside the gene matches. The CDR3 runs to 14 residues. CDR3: CASSLAGGTNEQFF. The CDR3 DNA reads TGCGCCAGCAGCTTGGCGGGGGGAACCAATGAGCAGTTCTTC. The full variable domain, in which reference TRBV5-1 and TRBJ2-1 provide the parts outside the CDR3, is KAGVTQTPRYLIKTRGQQVTLSCSPISGHRSVSWYQQTPGQGLQFLFEYFSETQRNKGNFPGRFSGRQFSNSRSEMNVSTLELGDSALYLCASSLAGGTNEQFFGPGTRLTVL.

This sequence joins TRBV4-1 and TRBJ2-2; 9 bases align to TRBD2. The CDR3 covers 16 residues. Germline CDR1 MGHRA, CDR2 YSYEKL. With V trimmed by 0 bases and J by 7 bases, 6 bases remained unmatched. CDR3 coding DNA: TGCGCCAGCAGCCAAGAGGTAGCGGGAGCTGGCGGGGAGCTGTTTTTT. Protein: CASSQEVAGAGGELFF.

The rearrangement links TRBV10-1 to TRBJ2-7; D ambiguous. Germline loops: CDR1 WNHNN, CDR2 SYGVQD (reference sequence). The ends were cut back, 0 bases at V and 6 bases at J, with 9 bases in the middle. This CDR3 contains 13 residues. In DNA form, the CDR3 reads TGCGCCAGCAGTGAGTCGGAGAGCTTCGAGCAGTACTTC. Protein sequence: CASSESESFEQYF.

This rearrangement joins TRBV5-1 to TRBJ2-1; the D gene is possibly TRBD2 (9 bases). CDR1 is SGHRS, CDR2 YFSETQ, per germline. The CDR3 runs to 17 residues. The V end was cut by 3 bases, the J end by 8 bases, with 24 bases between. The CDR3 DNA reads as TGCGCCAGCAGCTCCTCTCAGGGGGCGGGAGGGAGTGATGAGCAGTTCTTC. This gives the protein CASSSSQGAGGSDEQFF.

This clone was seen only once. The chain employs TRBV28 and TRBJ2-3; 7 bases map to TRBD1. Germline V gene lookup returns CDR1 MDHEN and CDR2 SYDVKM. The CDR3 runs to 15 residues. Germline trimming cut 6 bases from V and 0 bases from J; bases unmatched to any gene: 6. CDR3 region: CASSSTGQSTDTQYF. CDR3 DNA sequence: TGTGCCAGCAGCTCCACGGGACAGAGCACAGATACGCAGTATTTT. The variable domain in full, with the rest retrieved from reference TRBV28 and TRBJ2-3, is DVKVTQSSRYLVKRTGEKVFLECVQDMDHENMFWYRQDPGLGLRLIYFSYDVKMKEKGDIPEGYSVSREKKERFSLILESASTNQTSMYLCASSSTGQSTDTQYFGPGTRLTVL.

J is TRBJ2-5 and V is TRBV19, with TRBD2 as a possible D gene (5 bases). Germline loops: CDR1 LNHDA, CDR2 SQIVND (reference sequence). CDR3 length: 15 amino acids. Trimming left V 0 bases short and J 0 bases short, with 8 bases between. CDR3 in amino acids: CASSIDTDYQETQYF. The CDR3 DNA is TGTGCCAGTAGTATAGATACGGACTACCAAGAGACCCAGTACTTC. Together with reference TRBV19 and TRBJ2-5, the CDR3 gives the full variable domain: DGGITQSPKYLFRKEGQNVTLSCEQNLNHDAMYWYRQDPGQGLRLIYYSQIVNDFQKGDIAEGYSVSREKKESFPLTVTSAQKNPTAFYLCASSIDTDYQETQYFGPGTRLLVL.

CDR3 DNA sequence: TGTGCCTGGAGTGTACTATACGAGCAGTACTTC. Its protein product is CAWSVLYEQYF. V gene TRBV30 combines with J gene TRBJ2-7; no reliable D call. The V end lost 0 bases, the J end lost 4 bases, and 4 bases lay between the germline ends. This CDR3 spans 11 amino acids. The germline gives CDR1 GTSNPN, CDR2 SVGIG (reference sequence).

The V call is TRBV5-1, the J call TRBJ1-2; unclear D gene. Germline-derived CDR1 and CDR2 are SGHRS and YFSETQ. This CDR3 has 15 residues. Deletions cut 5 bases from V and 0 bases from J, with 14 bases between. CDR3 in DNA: TGCGCCAGCAGACCCTCGCTATCTACTAACTATGGCTACACCTTC. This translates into CASRPSLSTNYGYTF.

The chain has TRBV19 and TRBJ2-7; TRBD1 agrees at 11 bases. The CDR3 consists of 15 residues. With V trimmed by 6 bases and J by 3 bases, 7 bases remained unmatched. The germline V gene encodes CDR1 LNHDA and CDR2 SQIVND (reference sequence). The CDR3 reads CASSLGTGGFYEQYF. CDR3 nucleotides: TGTGCCAGTAGCCTCGGGACAGGGGGGTTCTACGAGCAGTACTTC.

CDR3 in DNA: TGTGCCAGCAGCCTGCGTTTCAAGCCCTCGAACACTGAAGCTTTCTTT. It is translated as CASSLRFKPSNTEAFF. This rearrangement joins TRBV5-6 to TRBJ1-1, with D unclear. CDR1 and CDR2 from the germline V gene are SGHDT and YYEEEE. V gave up 4 bases and J gave up 1 base, with 17 bases separating them. The CDR3 spans 16 residues.

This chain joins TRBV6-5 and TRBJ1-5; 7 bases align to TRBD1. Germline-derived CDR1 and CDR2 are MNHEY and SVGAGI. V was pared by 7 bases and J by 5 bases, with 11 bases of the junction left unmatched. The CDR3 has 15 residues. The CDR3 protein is CASNQPGGSYQPQHF. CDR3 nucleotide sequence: TGTGCCAGCAACCAGCCAGGGGGAAGTTATCAGCCCCAGCATTTT.